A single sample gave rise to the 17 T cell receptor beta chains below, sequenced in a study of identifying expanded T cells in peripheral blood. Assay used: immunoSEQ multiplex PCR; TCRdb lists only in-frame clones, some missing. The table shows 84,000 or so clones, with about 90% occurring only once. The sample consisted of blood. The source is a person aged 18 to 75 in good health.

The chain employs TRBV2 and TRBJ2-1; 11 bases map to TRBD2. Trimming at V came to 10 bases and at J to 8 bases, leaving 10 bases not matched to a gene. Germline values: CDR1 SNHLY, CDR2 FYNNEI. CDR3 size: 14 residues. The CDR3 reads CATAVAGGLDEQFF. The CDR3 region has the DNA TGTGCCACCGCGGTAGCGGGAGGGTTGGATGAGCAGTTCTTC.

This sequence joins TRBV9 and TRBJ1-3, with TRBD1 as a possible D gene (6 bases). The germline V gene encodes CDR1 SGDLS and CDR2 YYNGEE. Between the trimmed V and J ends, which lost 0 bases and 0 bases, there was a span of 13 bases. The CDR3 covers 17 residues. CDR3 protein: CASSVAGQPNSGNTIYF. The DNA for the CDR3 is TGTGCCAGCAGCGTAGCAGGACAGCCGAACTCTGGAAACACCATATATTTT.

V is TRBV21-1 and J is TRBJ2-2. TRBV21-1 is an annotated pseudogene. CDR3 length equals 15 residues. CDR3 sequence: CASSKRPADTGELFF. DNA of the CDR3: TGTGCCAGCAGCAAACGGCCAGCAGACACCGGGGAGCTGTTTTTT.

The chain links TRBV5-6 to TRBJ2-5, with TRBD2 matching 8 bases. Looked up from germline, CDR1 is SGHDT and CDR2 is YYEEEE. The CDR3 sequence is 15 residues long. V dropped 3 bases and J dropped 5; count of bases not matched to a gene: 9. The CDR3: CASSSGTSSRETQYF. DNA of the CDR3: TGTGCCAGCAGCTCCGGGACTAGTTCTAGGGAGACCCAGTACTTC.

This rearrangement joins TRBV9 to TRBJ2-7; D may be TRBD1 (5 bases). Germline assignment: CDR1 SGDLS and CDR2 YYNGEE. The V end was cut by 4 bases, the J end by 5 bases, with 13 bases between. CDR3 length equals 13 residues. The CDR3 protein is CASSTPGFNEQYF. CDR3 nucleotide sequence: TGTGCCAGCAGCACCCCAGGGTTCAACGAGCAGTACTTC.

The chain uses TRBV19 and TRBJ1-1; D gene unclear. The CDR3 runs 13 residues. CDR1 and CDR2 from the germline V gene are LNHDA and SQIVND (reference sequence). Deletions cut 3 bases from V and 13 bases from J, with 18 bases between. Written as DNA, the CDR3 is TGTGCCAGTAGTATCGGGGTTGGGAAAGGTGATTTCTTT. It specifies CASSIGVGKGDFF.

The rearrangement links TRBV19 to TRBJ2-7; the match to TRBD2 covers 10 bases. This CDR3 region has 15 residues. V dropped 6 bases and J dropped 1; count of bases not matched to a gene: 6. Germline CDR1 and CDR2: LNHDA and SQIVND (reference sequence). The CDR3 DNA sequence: TGTGCCAGTAGAGTCAGCGGGAGGGCATCCTACGAGCAGTACTTC. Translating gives CASRVSGRASYEQYF.

The CDR3 loop is CASSIAGNQPQHF. The CDR3 coding sequence is TGTGCCAGTAGTATAGCGGGGAATCAGCCCCAGCATTTT. The V and J genes are TRBV19 and TRBJ1-5; the D is unclear. The ends were cut back, 1 base at V and 4 bases at J, with 5 bases in the middle. The CDR3 is made up of 13 amino acids. CDR1 and CDR2 from the germline V gene are LNHDA and SQIVND (reference sequence).

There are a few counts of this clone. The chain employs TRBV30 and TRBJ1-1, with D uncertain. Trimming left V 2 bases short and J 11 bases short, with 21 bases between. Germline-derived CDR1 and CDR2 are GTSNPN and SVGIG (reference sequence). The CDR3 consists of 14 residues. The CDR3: CAWSLGDYWDRAFF. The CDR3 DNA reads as TGTGCCTGGAGTTTAGGTGACTATTGGGATCGGGCTTTCTTT.

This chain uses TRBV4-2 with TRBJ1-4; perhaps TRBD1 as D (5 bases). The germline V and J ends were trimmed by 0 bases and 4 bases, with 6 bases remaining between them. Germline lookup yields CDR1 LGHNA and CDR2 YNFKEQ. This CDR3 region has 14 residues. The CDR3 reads CASSQDRDNEKLFF. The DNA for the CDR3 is TGTGCCAGCAGCCAAGACAGGGATAATGAAAAACTGTTTTTT.

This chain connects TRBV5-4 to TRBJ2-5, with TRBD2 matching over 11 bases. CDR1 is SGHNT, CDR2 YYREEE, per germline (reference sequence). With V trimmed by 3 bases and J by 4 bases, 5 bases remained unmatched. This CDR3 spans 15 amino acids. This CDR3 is CASSSPSGGPETQYF. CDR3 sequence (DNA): TGTGCCAGCAGCTCTCCTAGCGGGGGGCCAGAGACCCAGTACTTC.

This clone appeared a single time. The CDR3 region is CASRGTGTVSTDTQYF. CDR3 DNA sequence: TGTGCCAGCAGGGGTACCGGGACAGTGAGCACAGATACGCAGTATTTT. The chain employs TRBV7-9 and TRBJ2-3, with 7 bases matching TRBD1. Unmatched junction bases numbered 9, after V lost 6 bases and J lost 0 bases. The CDR3 length is 16 residues. Germline CDR1 is SEHNR and CDR2 is FQNEAQ (reference sequence).

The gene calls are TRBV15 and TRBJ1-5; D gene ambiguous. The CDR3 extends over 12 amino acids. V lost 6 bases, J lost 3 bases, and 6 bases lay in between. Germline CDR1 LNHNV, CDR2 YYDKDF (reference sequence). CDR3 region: CATRDFNQPQHF. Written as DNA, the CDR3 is TGTGCCACCAGAGACTTCAATCAGCCCCAGCATTTT.

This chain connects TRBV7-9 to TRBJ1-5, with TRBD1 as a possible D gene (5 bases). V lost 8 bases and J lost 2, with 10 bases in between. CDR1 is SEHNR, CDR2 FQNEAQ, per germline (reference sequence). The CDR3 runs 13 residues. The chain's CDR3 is CASSRGGNQPQHF. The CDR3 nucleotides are TGTGCCAGCTCGAGGGGCGGCAATCAGCCCCAGCATTTT.

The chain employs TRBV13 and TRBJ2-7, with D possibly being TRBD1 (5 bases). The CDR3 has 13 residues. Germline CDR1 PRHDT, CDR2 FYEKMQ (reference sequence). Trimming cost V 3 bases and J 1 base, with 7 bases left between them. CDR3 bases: TGTGCCAGCAGCTTCCGGACATCCTACGAGCAGTACTTC. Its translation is CASSFRTSYEQYF.

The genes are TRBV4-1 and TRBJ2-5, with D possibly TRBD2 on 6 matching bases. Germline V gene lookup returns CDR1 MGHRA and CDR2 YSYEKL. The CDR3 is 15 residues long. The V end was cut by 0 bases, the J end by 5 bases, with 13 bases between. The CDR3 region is CASSQDGVGRETQYF. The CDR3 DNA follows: TGCGCCAGCAGCCAAGATGGGGTAGGGAGGGAGACCCAGTACTTC.

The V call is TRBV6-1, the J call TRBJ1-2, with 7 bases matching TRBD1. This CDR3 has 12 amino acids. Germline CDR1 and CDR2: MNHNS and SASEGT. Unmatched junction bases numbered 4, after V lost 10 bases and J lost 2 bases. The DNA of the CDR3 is TGTGCCACCTCGACAGGGAACTATGGCTACACCTTC. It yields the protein CATSTGNYGYTF.